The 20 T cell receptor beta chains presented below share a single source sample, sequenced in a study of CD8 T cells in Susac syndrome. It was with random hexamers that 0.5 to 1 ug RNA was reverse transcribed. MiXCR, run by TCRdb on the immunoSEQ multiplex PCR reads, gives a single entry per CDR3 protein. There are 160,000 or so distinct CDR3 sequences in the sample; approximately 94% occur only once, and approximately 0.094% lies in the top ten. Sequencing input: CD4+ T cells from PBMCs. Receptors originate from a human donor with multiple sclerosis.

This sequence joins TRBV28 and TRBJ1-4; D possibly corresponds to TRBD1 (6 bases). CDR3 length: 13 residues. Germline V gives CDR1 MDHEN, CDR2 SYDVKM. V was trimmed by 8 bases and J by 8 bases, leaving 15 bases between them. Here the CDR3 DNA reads TGTGCCAGCGCGAGGGGGAACGGGGAAAAACTGTTTTTT. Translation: CASARGNGEKLFF. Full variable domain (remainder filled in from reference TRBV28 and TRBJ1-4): DVKVTQSSRYLVKRTGEKVFLECVQDMDHENMFWYRQDPGLGLRLIYFSYDVKMKEKGDIPEGYSVSREKKERFSLILESASTNQTSMYLCASARGNGEKLFFGSGTQLSVL.

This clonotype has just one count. DNA for the CDR3: TGTGCCAGCAGCCGAACTAGCTCTAACTATGGCTACACCTTC. Residues: CASSRTSSNYGYTF. This rearrangement joins TRBV2 to TRBJ1-2, with no clear D. CDR3 size: 14 residues. Deletions cut 6 bases from V and 0 bases from J, with 11 bases between. Germline V gives CDR1 SNHLY, CDR2 FYNNEI.

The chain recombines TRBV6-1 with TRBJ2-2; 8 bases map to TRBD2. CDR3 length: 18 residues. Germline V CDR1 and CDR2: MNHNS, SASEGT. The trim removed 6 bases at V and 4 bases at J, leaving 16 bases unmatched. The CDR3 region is CASRPTPERGFGTGELFF. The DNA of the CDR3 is TGTGCCAGCAGACCAACTCCCGAGCGGGGGTTTGGCACCGGGGAGCTGTTTTTT.

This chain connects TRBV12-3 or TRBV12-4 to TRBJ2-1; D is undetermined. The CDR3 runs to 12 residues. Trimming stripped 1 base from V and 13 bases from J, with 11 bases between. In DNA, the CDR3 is TGTGCCAGCAGTTTAGTGTTAGCCAATCAGTTCTTC. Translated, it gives CASSLVLANQFF.

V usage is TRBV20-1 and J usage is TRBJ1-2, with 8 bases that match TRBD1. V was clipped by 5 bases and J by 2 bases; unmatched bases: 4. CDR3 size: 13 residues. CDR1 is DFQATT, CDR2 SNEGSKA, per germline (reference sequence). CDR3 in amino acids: CSAYRGANYGYTF. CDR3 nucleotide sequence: TGCAGTGCTTACAGGGGGGCGAACTATGGCTACACCTTC.

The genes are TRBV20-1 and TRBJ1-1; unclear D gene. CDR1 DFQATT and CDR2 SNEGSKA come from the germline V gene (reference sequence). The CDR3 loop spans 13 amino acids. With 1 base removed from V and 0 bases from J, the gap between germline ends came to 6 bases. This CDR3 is CSARGQMNTEAFF. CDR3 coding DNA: TGCAGTGCTAGAGGGCAGATGAACACTGAAGCTTTCTTT.

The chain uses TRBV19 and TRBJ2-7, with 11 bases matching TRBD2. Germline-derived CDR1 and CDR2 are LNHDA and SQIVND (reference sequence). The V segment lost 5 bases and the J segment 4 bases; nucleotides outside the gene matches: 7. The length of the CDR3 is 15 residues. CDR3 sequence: CASSERSSGRYEQYF. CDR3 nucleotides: TGTGCCAGTAGTGAGCGGTCTAGCGGGAGGTACGAGCAGTACTTC.

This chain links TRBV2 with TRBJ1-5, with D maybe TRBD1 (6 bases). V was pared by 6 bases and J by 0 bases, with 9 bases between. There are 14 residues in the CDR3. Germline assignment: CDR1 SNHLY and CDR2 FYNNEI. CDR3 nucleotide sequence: TGTGCCAGCAGACAGGGAAATAGCAATCAGCCCCAGCATTTT. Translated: CASRQGNSNQPQHF.

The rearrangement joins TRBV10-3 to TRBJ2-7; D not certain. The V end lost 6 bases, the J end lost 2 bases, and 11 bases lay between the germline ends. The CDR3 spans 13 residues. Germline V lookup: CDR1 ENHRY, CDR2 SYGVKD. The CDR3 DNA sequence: TGTGCCATCAGAACTTTGGAGACCTACGAGCAGTACTTC. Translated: CAIRTLETYEQYF.

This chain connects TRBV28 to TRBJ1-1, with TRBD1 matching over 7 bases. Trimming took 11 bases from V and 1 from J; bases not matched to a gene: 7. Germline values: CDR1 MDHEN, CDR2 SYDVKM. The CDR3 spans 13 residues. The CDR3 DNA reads TGTGCCGCCCGACAGGGTTGGAACACTGAAGCTTTCTTT. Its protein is CAARQGWNTEAFF.

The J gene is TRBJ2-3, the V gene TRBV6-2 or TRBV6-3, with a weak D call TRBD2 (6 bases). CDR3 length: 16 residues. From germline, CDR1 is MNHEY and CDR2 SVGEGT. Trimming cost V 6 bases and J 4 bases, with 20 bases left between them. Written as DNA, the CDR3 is TGTGCCAGCAGCACGCCCGGATCGGGGGTCGCAGATACGCAGTATTTT. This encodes CASSTPGSGVADTQYF.

For the CDR3, the DNA is TGTGCCAGCAGCCCCAGTCGGGGATACGAGCAGTACTTC. Translation gives CASSPSRGYEQYF. The V gene is TRBV5-6, the J gene TRBJ2-7; a weak D match, TRBD2 (5 bases). Germline V gives CDR1 SGHDT, CDR2 YYEEEE. CDR3 length equals 13 residues. Between the trimmed V and J ends, which lost 4 bases and 4 bases, there was a span of 12 bases.

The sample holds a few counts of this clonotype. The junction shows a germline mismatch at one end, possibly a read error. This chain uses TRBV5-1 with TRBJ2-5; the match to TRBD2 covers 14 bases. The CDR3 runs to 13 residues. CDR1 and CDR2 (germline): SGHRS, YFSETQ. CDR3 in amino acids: CASSFTGTSGSTF. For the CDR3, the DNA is TGCGCCAGCAGCTTTACCGGGACTAGCGGGAGTACCTTC.

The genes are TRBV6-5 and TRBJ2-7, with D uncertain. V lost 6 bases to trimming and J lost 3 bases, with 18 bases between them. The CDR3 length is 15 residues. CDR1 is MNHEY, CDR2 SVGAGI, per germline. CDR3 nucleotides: TGTGCCAGCAGCCCCGCTTTTTCGGGCAACTACGAGCAGTACTTC. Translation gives CASSPAFSGNYEQYF.

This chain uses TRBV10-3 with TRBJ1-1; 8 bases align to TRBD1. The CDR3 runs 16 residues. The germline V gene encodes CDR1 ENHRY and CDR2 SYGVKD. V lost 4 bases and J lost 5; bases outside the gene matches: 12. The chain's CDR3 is CAISVRPVGQGTEAFF. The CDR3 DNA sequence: TGTGCCATCAGTGTCAGGCCGGTTGGACAGGGAACTGAAGCTTTCTTT.

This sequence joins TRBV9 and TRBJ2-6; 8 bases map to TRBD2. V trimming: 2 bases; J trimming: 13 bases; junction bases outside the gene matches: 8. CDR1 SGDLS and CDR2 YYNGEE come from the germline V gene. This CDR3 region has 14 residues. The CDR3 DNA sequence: TGTGCCAGCAGCGTGACCCTCGGGGGGGGAGTCCTGACTTTC. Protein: CASSVTLGGGVLTF.

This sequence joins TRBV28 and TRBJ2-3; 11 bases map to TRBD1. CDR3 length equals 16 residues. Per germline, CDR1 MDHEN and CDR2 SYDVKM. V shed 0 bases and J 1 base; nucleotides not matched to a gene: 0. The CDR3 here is CASSLWGQGGTDTQYF. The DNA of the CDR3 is TGTGCCAGCAGTTTATGGGGACAGGGGGGCACAGATACGCAGTATTTT.

For the CDR3, the DNA is TGTGCCAGCAGCTTACAGGGGGGTACCCAAGCTTTCTTT. It is translated as CASSLQGGTQAFF. This chain joins TRBV7-9 and TRBJ1-1, with 7 bases identical to TRBD1. Germline loops: CDR1 SEHNR, CDR2 FQNEAQ (reference sequence). J lost 9 bases, V lost 2 bases, and 6 bases had no gene match. This CDR3 comprises 13 residues. The entire variable domain, with the rest obtained from reference TRBV7-9 and TRBJ1-1, is as follows: DTGVSQNPRHKITKRGQNVTFRCDPISEHNRLYWYRQTLGQGPEFLTYFQNEAQLEKSRLLSDRFSAERPKGSFSTLEIQRTEQGDSAMYLCASSLQGGTQAFFGQGTRLTVV.

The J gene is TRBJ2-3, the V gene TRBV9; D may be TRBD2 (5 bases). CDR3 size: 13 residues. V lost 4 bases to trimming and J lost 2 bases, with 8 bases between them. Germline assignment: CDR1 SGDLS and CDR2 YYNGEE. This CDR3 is CASSRGLTDTQYF. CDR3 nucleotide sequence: TGTGCCAGCAGCCGCGGACTCACAGATACGCAGTATTTT.

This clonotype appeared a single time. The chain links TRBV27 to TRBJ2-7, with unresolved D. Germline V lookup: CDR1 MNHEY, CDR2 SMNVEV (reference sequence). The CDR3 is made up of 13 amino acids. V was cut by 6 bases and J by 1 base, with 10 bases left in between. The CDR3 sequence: CASSITSSYEQYF. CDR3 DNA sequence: TGTGCCAGCAGCATCACGTCATCCTACGAGCAGTACTTC.